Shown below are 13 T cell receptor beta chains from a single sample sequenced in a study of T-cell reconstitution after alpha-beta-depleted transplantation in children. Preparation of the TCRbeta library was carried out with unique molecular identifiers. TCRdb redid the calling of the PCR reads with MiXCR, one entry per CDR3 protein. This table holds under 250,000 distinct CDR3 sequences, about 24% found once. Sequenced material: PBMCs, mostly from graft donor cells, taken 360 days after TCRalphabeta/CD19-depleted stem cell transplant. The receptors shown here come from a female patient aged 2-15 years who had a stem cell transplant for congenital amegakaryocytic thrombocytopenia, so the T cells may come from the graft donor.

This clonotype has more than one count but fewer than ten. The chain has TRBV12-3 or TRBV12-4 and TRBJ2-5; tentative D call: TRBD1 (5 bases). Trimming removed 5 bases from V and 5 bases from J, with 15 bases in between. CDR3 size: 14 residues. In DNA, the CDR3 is TGTGCCAGCAGTAACTTCAGGGCATGGGAGACCCAGTACTTC. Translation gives CASSNFRAWETQYF.

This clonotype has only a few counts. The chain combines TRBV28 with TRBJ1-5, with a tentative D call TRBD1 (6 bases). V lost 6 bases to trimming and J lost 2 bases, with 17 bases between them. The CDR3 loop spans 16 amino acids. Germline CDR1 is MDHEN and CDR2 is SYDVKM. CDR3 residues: CASSPGGAQGNQPQHF. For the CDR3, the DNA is TGTGCCAGCAGCCCGGGGGGCGCCCAAGGCAATCAGCCCCAGCATTTT.

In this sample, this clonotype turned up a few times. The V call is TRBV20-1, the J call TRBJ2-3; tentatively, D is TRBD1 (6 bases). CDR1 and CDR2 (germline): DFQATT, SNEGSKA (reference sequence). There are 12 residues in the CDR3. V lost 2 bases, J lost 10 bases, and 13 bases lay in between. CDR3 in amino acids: CSARSPGHPQYF. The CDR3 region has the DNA TGCAGTGCTAGATCCCCGGGACACCCGCAGTATTTT.

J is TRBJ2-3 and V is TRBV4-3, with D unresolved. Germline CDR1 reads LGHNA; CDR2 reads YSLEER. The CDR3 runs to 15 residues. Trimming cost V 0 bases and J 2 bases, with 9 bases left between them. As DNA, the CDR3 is TGCGCCAGCAGCCAAGATGACACATTCACAGATACGCAGTATTTT. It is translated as CASSQDDTFTDTQYF.

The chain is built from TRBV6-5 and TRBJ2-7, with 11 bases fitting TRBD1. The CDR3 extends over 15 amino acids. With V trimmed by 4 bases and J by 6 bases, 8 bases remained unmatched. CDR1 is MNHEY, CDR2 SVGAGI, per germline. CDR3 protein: CASSLGQGAVGEQYF. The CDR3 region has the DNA TGTGCCAGCAGTTTAGGACAGGGGGCAGTAGGCGAGCAGTACTTC.

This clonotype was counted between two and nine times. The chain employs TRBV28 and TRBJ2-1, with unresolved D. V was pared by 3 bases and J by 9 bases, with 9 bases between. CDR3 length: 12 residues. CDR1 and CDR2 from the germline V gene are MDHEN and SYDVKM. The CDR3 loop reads CASSFSRREQFF. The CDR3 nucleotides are TGTGCCAGCAGTTTCTCCCGGCGTGAGCAGTTCTTC.

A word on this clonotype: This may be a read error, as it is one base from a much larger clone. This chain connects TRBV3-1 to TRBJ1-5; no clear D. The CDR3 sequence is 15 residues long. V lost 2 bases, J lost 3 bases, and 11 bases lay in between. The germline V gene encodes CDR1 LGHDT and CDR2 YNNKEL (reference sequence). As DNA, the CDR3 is TGTGCCAGCAGCCAACAACATGGTATCAATCAGCCCCAGCATTTT. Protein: CASSQQHGINQPQHF.

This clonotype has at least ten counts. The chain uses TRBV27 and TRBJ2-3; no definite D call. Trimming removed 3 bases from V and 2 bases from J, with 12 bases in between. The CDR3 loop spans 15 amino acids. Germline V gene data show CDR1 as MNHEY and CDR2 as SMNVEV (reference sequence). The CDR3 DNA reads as TGTGCCAGCAGTTTTATCCGTGGTAACACAGATACGCAGTATTTT. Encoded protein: CASSFIRGNTDTQYF.

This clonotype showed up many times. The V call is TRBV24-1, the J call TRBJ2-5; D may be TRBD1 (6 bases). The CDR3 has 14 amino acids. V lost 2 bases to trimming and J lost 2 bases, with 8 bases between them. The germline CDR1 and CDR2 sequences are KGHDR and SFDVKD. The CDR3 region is CATSDWTEQETQYF. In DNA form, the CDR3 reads TGTGCCACCAGTGATTGGACAGAGCAAGAGACCCAGTACTTC.

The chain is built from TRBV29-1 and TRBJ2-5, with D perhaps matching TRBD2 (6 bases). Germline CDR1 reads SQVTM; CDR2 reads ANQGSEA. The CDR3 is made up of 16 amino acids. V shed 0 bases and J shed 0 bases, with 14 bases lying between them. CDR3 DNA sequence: TGCAGCGTTGAAGATATGACTAGGATAAACCAAGAGACCCAGTACTTC. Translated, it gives CSVEDMTRINQETQYF.

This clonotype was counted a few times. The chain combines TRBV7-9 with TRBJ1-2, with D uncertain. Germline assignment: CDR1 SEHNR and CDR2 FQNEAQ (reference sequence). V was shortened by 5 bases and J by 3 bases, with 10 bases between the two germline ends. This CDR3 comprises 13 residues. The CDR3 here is CASSESEDYGYTF. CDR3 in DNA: TGTGCCAGCAGCGAATCGGAGGACTATGGCTACACCTTC.

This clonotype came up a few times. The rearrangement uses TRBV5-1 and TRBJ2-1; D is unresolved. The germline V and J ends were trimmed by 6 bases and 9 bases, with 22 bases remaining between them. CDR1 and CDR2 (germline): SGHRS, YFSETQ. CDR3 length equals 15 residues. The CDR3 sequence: CASTFGRLQISEQFF. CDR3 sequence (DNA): TGCGCCAGCACTTTTGGACGGCTCCAAATCAGTGAGCAGTTCTTC. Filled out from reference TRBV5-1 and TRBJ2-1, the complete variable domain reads KAGVTQTPRYLIKTRGQQVTLSCSPISGHRSVSWYQQTPGQGLQFLFEYFSETQRNKGNFPGRFSGRQFSNSRSEMNVSTLELGDSALYLCASTFGRLQISEQFFGPGTRLTVL.

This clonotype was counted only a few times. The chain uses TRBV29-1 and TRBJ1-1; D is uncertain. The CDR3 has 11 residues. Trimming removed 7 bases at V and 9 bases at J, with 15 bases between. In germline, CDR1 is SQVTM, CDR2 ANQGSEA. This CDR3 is CSAEGRGQAFF. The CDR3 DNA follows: TGCAGCGCCGAAGGTCGTGGCCAAGCTTTCTTT. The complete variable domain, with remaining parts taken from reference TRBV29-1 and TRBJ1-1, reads SAVISQKPSRDICQRGTSLTIQCQVDSQVTMMFWYRQQPGQSLTLIATANQGSEATYESGFVIDKFPISRPNLTFSTLTVSNMSPEDSSIYLCSAEGRGQAFFGQGTRLTVV.